One sample yielded the 11 T cell receptor beta chains listed below, sequenced in a study of control samples from healthy donors and cancer patients. Generated by immunoSEQ multiplex PCR, the TCRdb table keeps only in-frame clones and is missing some. The sample has some 110,000 clones, roughly nine tenths seen once. The sequenced material came from PBMCs. All receptors come from a woman aged 45-60 years with colorectal cancer.

The J gene is TRBJ1-3, the V gene TRBV5-4, with no clear D. This CDR3 has 16 residues. The germline CDR1 and CDR2 sequences are SGHNT and YYREEE (reference sequence). The V gene lost 0 bases and the J gene lost 0 bases, with 10 bases spanning the gap. The CDR3 sequence is CASSLGPRHSGNTIYF. The CDR3 DNA reads TGTGCCAGCAGCTTGGGCCCGCGCCACTCTGGAAACACCATATATTTT.

V is TRBV7-8 and J is TRBJ2-3, with TRBD1 matching 7 bases. The J segment lost 6 bases and the V segment lost 4 bases, leaving 16 bases of the junction unmatched. The CDR3 runs 17 residues. Germline CDR1 SGHVS, CDR2 FQNEAQ. The CDR3 DNA sequence: TGTGCCAGCAGCTCCCTCCAGACAGGGCTTGTCTCCGATACGCAGTATTTT. Amino acid sequence: CASSSLQTGLVSDTQYF.

The chain recombines TRBV2 with TRBJ1-5; a possible D gene is TRBD1 (5 bases). Germline V CDR1 and CDR2: SNHLY, FYNNEI. V was clipped by 7 bases and J by 0 bases, with 16 bases between them. The CDR3 spans 16 residues. CDR3 in DNA: TGTGCCAGCAAATCCGTTCGGGGGTATAGCAATCAGCCCCAGCATTTT. As protein: CASKSVRGYSNQPQHF.

The chain couples TRBV10-2 to TRBJ2-7; TRBD1 agrees at 7 bases. CDR1 is WSHSY, CDR2 SAAADI, per germline. V trimming: 7 bases; J trimming: 3 bases; junction bases outside the gene matches: 9. The CDR3 totals 14 residues. The CDR3 region is CASTQTGADYEQYF. The CDR3 DNA reads as TGCGCCAGCACCCAAACAGGGGCCGACTACGAGCAGTACTTC.

The V and J genes are TRBV5-1 and TRBJ1-1; the match to TRBD1 covers 8 bases. V shed 4 bases, J shed 0 bases, and the junction held 8 bases outside the gene matches. The CDR3 totals 16 residues. The germline V gene encodes CDR1 SGHRS and CDR2 YFSETQ. The CDR3 region has the DNA TGCGCCAGCAGCGACCAAAGGACAGGGATGAACACTGAAGCTTTCTTT. It yields the protein CASSDQRTGMNTEAFF. The full variable domain, with the rest looked up from reference TRBV5-1 and TRBJ1-1, is KAGVTQTPRYLIKTRGQQVTLSCSPISGHRSVSWYQQTPGQGLQFLFEYFSETQRNKGNFPGRFSGRQFSNSRSEMNVSTLELGDSALYLCASSDQRTGMNTEAFFGQGTRLTVV.

The J gene is TRBJ2-7, the V gene TRBV12-3 or TRBV12-4; D call uncertain. The V and J ends lost 3 bases and 3 bases respectively, with 6 bases between them. This CDR3 is 12 amino acids long. This chain's CDR3 is CASSLINYEQYF. The DNA for the CDR3 is TGTGCCAGCAGTTTGATCAACTACGAGCAGTACTTC.

This chain links TRBV4-2 with TRBJ1-5; D gene uncertain. There are 13 residues in the CDR3. The ends were cut back, 4 bases at V and 7 bases at J, with 11 bases in the middle. Looked up from germline, CDR1 is LGHNA and CDR2 is YNFKEQ. CDR3 sequence: CASSREVRQPQHF. The CDR3 bases are TGTGCCAGCAGCCGGGAGGTTCGACAGCCCCAGCATTTT.

The V gene is TRBV5-1, the J gene TRBJ2-3; possible D gene TRBD2, 6 bases. The CDR3 loop spans 15 amino acids. Per germline, CDR1 SGHRS and CDR2 YFSETQ. Trimming pared 7 bases from V and 5 bases from J, leaving 20 bases between. CDR3 sequence: CASHRRPQTRDTQYF. DNA of the CDR3: TGCGCCAGCCATCGTCGCCCACAGACTAGAGATACGCAGTATTTT. Supplemented by reference TRBV5-1 and TRBJ2-3, the full variable domain reads KAGVTQTPRYLIKTRGQQVTLSCSPISGHRSVSWYQQTPGQGLQFLFEYFSETQRNKGNFPGRFSGRQFSNSRSEMNVSTLELGDSALYLCASHRRPQTRDTQYFGPGTRLTVL.

This clone was detected only a few times. The chain joins TRBV29-1 to TRBJ2-5, with TRBD2 as a possible D gene (6 bases). The CDR3 contains 12 residues. Germline-derived CDR1 and CDR2 are SQVTM and ANQGSEA. The V end lost 5 bases, the J end lost 0 bases, and 7 bases lay between the germline ends. The CDR3 protein is CSVSGHQETQYF. The CDR3 coding sequence is TGCAGCGTTAGCGGGCACCAAGAGACCCAGTACTTC.

The genes are TRBV19 and TRBJ1-5; the D gene is possibly TRBD1 (5 bases). V gave up 5 bases and J gave up 5 bases, with 13 bases separating them. There are 14 residues in the CDR3. Germline V gene lookup returns CDR1 LNHDA and CDR2 SQIVND (reference sequence). The CDR3 spells CASSPGRLDQPQHF. CDR3 DNA: TGTGCCAGTAGTCCGGGACGCCTAGATCAGCCCCAGCATTTT.

The chain carries TRBV19 and TRBJ1-3; 12 positions agree with TRBD1. V was pared by 6 bases and J by 7 bases, with 7 bases of the junction left unmatched. Per germline, CDR1 LNHDA and CDR2 SQIVND (reference sequence). The CDR3 consists of 15 residues. CDR3: CASRGTGGLSNTIYF. In nucleotides, the CDR3 is TGTGCCAGTAGAGGGACAGGGGGCTTGTCCAACACCATATATTTT.